This T cell receptor beta chain was sequenced during a study of blood T cell repertoires in COVID-19 (dated by TCRdb to the early 2020s). Background on the whole study: Collaborator samples came from the United States, Italy and Spain and covered acute and convalescent phases of COVID-19. The material from the prospective study consisted of cDNA or gDNA derived from T cells, B-cell-depleted T cells, or PBMCs. Deeply sampled blood TCRbeta repertoires from subjects exposed to, actively infected with, or recovered from COVID-19 were included in the dataset. The repertoires were released in a freely available public database intended as a resource for research on the immune response to SARS-CoV-2. The samples were drawn from the first 160 participants of the ongoing ImmuneRACE study and from 950 to 1,500 subjects provided by 6 global collaborators. A de-identified subject ID, COVID-19 status, age in years and sex were almost always included in the sample metadata. Where available, HLA class I and class II types were obtained from metadata supplied by the sample provider rather than from assay-based typing. Study-level results and caveats: The amount of clinical and demographic metadata varied by source and participant and was provided uncurated.

TCRbeta CDR3 regions were amplified from genomic DNA using the immunoSEQ Assay, a bias-controlled multiplex PCR. On the study's bioinformatics: Nucleated cell counts per sample were estimated from amplification of reference gene primers within the assay. To quantify the absolute abundance of each unique TCRbeta CDR3 rearrangement, sequence reads were collapsed and filtered. Productive Simpson clonality was computed per sample as the square root of Simpson's diversity index over productive rearrangements. TCRdb took this table from immuneACCESS and kept in-frame rearrangements with V and J called. Such tables lack part of the clones; where checked against another copy, unresolved V genes explain under half of the gap, and the rest is unexplained. V and J calls and clone size are copied from that table; D and trimming were computed from the DNA. This sample comprises just under 90,000 clones, 85% to 95% of them detected only once. Less than 2% of the sample is held by the ten biggest clonotypes.

Whole blood was collected in K2EDTA tubes by collaborating institutions according to the institutions' own protocols. Collaborator samples were shipped for TCRbeta analysis as frozen whole blood, isolated PBMCs, or DNA extracted from either sample type. A note on this clone: The target of this receptor is not known. Nothing much larger sits one base from this clone, and base qualities are not available.

V is cut by 3 bases and J by 0 bases, and the space between the germline ends is 9 bases. The CDR3 starts with the cysteine, ends with the phenylalanine, and has 14 residues. Only the CDR3 portion is preserved as DNA: 42 bases, with reading frame beginning at the first base. CDR1 SGDLS and CDR2 YYNGEE are derived from the germline V gene. This TCR came from a man between 60 and 75 years old with acute or convalescent COVID-19. Here the chain combines TRBV9 and TRBJ2-5; TRBD1 is possibly the D segment (5 matching bases). The sample comprised peripheral blood. The CDR3 protein sequence reads: CASSAGQHQETQYF. The nucleotide sequence is given as TGTGCCAGCAGCGCCGGACAACACCAAGAGACCCAGTACTTC.